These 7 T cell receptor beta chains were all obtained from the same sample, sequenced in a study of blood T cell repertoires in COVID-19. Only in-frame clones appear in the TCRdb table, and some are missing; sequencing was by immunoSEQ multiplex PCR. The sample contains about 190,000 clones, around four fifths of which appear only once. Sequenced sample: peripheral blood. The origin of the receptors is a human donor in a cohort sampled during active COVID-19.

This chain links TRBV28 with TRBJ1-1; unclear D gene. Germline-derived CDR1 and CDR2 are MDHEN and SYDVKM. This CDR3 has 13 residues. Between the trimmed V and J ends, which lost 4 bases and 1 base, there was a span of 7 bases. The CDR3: CASSSGWNTEAFF. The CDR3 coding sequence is TGTGCCAGCAGTTCAGGATGGAACACTGAAGCTTTCTTT.

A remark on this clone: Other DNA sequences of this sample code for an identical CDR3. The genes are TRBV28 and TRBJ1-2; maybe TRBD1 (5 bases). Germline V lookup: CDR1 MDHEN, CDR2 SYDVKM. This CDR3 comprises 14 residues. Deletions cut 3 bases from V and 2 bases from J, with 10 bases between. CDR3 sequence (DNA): TGTGCCAGCAGTTTCCCGGGGGAGAACTATGGCTACACCTTC. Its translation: CASSFPGENYGYTF.

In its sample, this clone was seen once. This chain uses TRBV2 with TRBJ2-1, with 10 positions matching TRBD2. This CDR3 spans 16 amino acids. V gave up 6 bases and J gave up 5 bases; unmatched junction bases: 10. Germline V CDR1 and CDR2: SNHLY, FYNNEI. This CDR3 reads CASSVSGGEVDNEQFF. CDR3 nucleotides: TGTGCCAGCAGCGTGAGCGGGGGGGAGGTCGACAATGAGCAGTTCTTC.

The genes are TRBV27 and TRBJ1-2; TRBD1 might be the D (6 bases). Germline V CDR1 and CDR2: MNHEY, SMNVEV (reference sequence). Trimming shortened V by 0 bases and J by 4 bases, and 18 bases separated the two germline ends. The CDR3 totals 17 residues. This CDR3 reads CASSLSGQGLRGYGYTF. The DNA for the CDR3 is TGTGCCAGCAGTTTATCAGGCCAGGGGCTGCGCGGCTATGGCTACACCTTC.

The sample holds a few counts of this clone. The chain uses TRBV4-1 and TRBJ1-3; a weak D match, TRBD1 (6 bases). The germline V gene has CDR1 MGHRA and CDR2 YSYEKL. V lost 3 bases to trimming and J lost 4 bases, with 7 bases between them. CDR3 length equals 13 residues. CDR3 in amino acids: CASSQGAGNTIYF. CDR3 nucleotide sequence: TGCGCCAGCAGCCAGGGGGCCGGAAACACCATATATTTT.

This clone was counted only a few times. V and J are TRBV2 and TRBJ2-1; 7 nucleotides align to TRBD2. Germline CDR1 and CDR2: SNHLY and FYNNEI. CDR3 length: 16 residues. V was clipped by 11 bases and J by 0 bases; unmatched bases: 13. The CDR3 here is CARVRLGGSSYNEQFF. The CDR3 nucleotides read TGTGCCCGAGTGAGACTAGGCGGGAGCTCCTACAATGAGCAGTTCTTC.

CDR3 residues: CASSRLAGGADTQYF. CDR3 nucleotide sequence: TGTGCCAGCAGCCGACTAGCGGGGGGGGCAGATACGCAGTATTTT. The chain uses TRBV7-9 and TRBJ2-3; 14 positions agree with TRBD2. The V and J ends lost 5 bases and 4 bases, in that order; junction bases with no gene match: 2. Germline loops: CDR1 SEHNR, CDR2 FQNEAQ (reference sequence). The CDR3 covers 15 residues. The complete variable domain, with remaining parts taken from reference TRBV7-9 and TRBJ2-3, reads DTGVSQNPRHKITKRGQNVTFRCDPISEHNRLYWYRQTLGQGPEFLTYFQNEAQLEKSRLLSDRFSAERPKGSFSTLEIQRTEQGDSAMYLCASSRLAGGADTQYFGPGTRLTVL.